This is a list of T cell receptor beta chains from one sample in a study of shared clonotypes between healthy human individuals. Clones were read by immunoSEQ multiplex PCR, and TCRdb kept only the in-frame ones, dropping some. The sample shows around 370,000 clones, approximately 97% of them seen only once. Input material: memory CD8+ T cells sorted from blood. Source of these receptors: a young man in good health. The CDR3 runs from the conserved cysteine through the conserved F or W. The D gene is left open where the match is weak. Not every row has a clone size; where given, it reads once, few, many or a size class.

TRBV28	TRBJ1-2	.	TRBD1	CASSLRTGLAYTF	TGTGCCAGCAGTCTCCGGACAGGGCTCGCCTACACCTTC
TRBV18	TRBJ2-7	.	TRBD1	CASSPKVTGGPYEQYF	TGTGCCAGCTCGCCCAAGGTGACAGGGGGTCCCTACGAGCAGTACTTC
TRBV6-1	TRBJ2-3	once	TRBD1	CASWDRGRADTQYF	TGTGCCAGCTGGGACAGGGGGCGCGCAGATACGCAGTATTTT
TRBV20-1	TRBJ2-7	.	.	CSAPGTYEQYF	TGCAGTGCGCCCGGCACCTACGAGCAGTACTTC
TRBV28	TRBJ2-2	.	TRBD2	CASSFEREYTGELFF	TGTGCCAGCAGTTTTGAGCGGGAGTACACCGGGGAGCTGTTTTTT
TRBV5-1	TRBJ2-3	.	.	CASSLTRWTTDTQYF	TGCGCCAGCAGCTTGACTAGGTGGACCACAGATACGCAGTATTTT
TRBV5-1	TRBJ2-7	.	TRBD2	CASSLASGYEQYF	TGCGCCAGCAGCTTGGCTAGCGGCTACGAGCAGTACTTC
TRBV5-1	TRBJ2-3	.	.	CASSLRTGSGTDTQYF	TGCGCCAGCAGCTTGCGTACTGGGTCAGGCACAGATACGCAGTATTTT
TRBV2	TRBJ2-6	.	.	CASSEGWGSGANVLTF	TGTGCCAGCAGTGAAGGGTGGGGCTCTGGGGCCAACGTCCTGACTTTC
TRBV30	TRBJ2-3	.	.	CAWSRTRWDTQYF	TGTGCCTGGAGTCGTACTAGGTGGGATACGCAGTATTTT
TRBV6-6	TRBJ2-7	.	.	CASSYPDGLIGEQYF	TGCGCCAGCAGTTATCCCGACGGCTTGATAGGCGAGCAGTACTTC
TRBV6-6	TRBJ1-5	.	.	CASRDGGGGFNQPQHF	TGTGCCAGCAGAGACGGAGGGGGGGGCTTCAATCAGCCCCAGCATTTT
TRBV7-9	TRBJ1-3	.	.	CASSFPGSGNTIYF	TGTGCCAGCAGCTTTCCGGGCTCTGGAAACACCATATATTTT
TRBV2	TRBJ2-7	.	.	CASRDDISEQYF	TGTGCCAGCAGGGACGACATAAGCGAGCAGTACTTC
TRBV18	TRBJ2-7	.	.	CASSPPAPGTATYEQYF	TGTGCCAGCTCACCACCGGCTCCCGGGACTGCGACCTACGAGCAGTACTTC
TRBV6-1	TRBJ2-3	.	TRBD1	CASSEPGGPTDTQYF	TGTGCCAGCAGTGAGCCAGGGGGCCCCACAGATACGCAGTATTTT